This TCR beta chain was retrieved from a study of blood T cell repertoires in COVID-19. Study overall: In each case, the material was cDNA or gDNA derived from T cells, B-cell-depleted T cells, or PBMCs.

Original methodology: Reference gene primers were amplified, and this amplification served to estimate nucleated cell counts. Sequencing was performed with immunoSEQ multiplex PCR; in TCRdb, only in-frame clones are kept and a portion is missing. That table supplies the V and J calls and clone size; D and trimming were determined from the DNA. The sample contains 250,000 to 300,000 clones, less than 85% of which appear only once. The sequenced material came from peripheral blood. The sequence was obtained from a man between 60 and 75 years old who had recovered from COVID-19.

The CDR3 region is CAWAAGSNSPLHF. In DNA, the CDR3 is TGTGCCTGGGCCGCCGGTTCCAATTCACCCCTCCACTTT. The V and J genes are TRBV30 and TRBJ1-6; no clear D. The CDR3 has 13 residues. V was cut by 5 bases and J by 7 bases, with 12 bases left in between. Per germline, CDR1 GTSNPN and CDR2 SVGIG (reference sequence). Together with reference TRBV30 and TRBJ1-6, the CDR3 gives the full variable domain: SQTIHQWPATLVQPVGSPLSLECTVEGTSNPNLYWYRQAAGRGLQLLFYSVGIGQISSEVPQNLSASRPQDRQFILSSKKLLLSDSGFYLCAWAAGSNSPLHFGNGTRLTVT.